The 19 T cell receptor beta chains given below trace back to one sample, sequenced in a study of T-cell reconstitution after alpha-beta-depleted transplantation in children. Unique molecular identifiers were incorporated when the TCRbeta library was constructed. Each CDR3 protein gets one entry after TCRdb re-called the PCR reads with MiXCR. This sample yields approximately 100,000 distinct CDR3 sequences, of which 12% are seen a single time; approximately 15% belongs to the top ten. Sequenced here: PBMCs from the stem cell graft donor, sampled from the stem cell graft. Receptors were obtained from a human donor who donated a stem cell graft to a child with inherited bone marrow failure.

This clonotype was recorded at least ten times. The chain has TRBV27 and TRBJ2-2, with TRBD1 matching 7 bases. Germline V gene lookup returns CDR1 MNHEY and CDR2 SMNVEV (reference sequence). J gave up 5 bases and V 5 bases, and 8 bases lay outside the gene matches. There are 15 residues in the CDR3. CDR3 sequence reads: CASSPPGQITGELFF. The CDR3 bases are TGTGCCAGCAGTCCTCCGGGACAGATTACCGGGGAGCTGTTTTTT.

This chain uses TRBV29-1 with TRBJ2-7, with unresolved D. Germline CDR1 is SQVTM and CDR2 is ANQGSEA. This CDR3 has 13 residues. V lost 5 bases and J 2 bases, leaving 13 bases between the germline ends. CDR3 sequence: CSVSIGPTYEQYF. In nucleotides, the CDR3 is TGCAGCGTTTCTATAGGACCAACCTACGAGCAGTACTTC.

V is TRBV28 and J is TRBJ1-5; a possible D gene is TRBD1 (5 bases). Germline V lookup: CDR1 MDHEN, CDR2 SYDVKM. The CDR3 is made up of 14 amino acids. The V and J ends lost 9 bases and 7 bases respectively, with 19 bases between them. The DNA of the CDR3 is TGTGCCAGGGGCCTAGGGCCGGGGGAACAGCCCCAGCATTTT. Residues: CARGLGPGEQPQHF.

This clonotype was counted many times. The chain couples TRBV5-1 to TRBJ2-5; no firm D call. The CDR3 contains 14 residues. Germline V gene lookup returns CDR1 SGHRS and CDR2 YFSETQ. Trimming shortened V by 2 bases and J by 2 bases, and 10 bases separated the two germline ends. The CDR3 protein is CASSFKLSQETQYF. In DNA, the CDR3 is TGCGCCAGCAGCTTTAAACTGTCACAAGAGACCCAGTACTTC.

This clonotype was counted ten times or more. The CDR3 DNA is TGTGCCAGCTCACCTATCGGGGGCCGAGAGACCCAGTACTTC. It encodes CASSPIGGRETQYF. The gene calls are TRBV18 and TRBJ2-5; D might be TRBD1 or TRBD2, each matching 6 bases. Trimming took 3 bases from V and 4 from J, leaving 12 bases between them. Germline-derived CDR1 and CDR2 are KGHSH and LQKENI. This CDR3 has 14 amino acids. The complete variable domain, with remaining parts taken from reference TRBV18 and TRBJ2-5, reads NAGVMQNPRHLVRRRGQEARLRCSPMKGHSHVYWYRQLPEEGLKFMVYLQKENIIDESGMPKERFSAEFPKEGPSILRIQQVVRGDSAAYFCASSPIGGRETQYFGPGTRLLVL.

The chain is built from TRBV9 and TRBJ2-1; D remains unclear. Germline V gene sequence: CDR1 SGDLS, CDR2 YYNGEE. The CDR3 extends over 16 amino acids. Deletions cut 0 bases from V and 4 bases from J, with 14 bases between. Here the CDR3 reads CASSVASSSAYNEQFF. In DNA form, the CDR3 reads TGTGCCAGCAGCGTAGCATCGAGCTCTGCGTACAATGAGCAGTTCTTC.

This clonotype was recorded at least ten times. This sequence joins TRBV9 and TRBJ2-1, with 9 bases that match TRBD1. Germline V lookup: CDR1 SGDLS, CDR2 YYNGEE. J was trimmed by 5 bases and V by 4 bases; bases with no gene match: 10. The CDR3 totals 16 residues. The CDR3 sequence: CASSPAGTGLDNEQFF. The CDR3 DNA reads as TGTGCCAGCAGCCCGGCCGGGACAGGGTTGGACAATGAGCAGTTCTTC.

This clonotype was counted at least ten times. The V call is TRBV7-9, the J call TRBJ2-7; the match to TRBD1 covers 11 bases. Germline V gene data show CDR1 as SEHNR and CDR2 as FQNEAQ (reference sequence). CDR3 length: 13 amino acids. The ends lost 7 bases at V and 6 bases at J; junction bases unmatched: 5. The CDR3, as DNA: TGTGCCAGCACCTCGGACAGGGGGCCCGAGCAGTACTTC. It encodes CASTSDRGPEQYF. The full variable domain, completed using reference TRBV7-9 and TRBJ2-7, is DTGVSQNPRHKITKRGQNVTFRCDPISEHNRLYWYRQTLGQGPEFLTYFQNEAQLEKSRLLSDRFSAERPKGSFSTLEIQRTEQGDSAMYLCASTSDRGPEQYFGPGTRLTVT.

This clonotype has a count of ten or more. V gene TRBV7-6 combines with J gene TRBJ2-7, with 7 positions matching TRBD1. Losses at the gene ends were 0 bases for V and 0 bases for J; bases not matched to a gene: 5. The CDR3 spans 16 residues. Germline V lookup: CDR1 SGHVS, CDR2 FNYEAQ. Here the CDR3 reads CASSLAADRSSYEQYF. CDR3 DNA sequence: TGTGCCAGCAGCTTAGCGGCGGACAGGAGCTCCTACGAGCAGTACTTC.

The rearrangement links TRBV23-1 to TRBJ2-7; D possibly corresponds to TRBD2 (5 bases). TRBV23-1 is labeled an ORF, and its function is uncertain. This CDR3 has 15 residues. V shed 4 bases and J shed 6 bases, with 19 bases lying between them. The CDR3 here is CASSLTESASGEQYF. The CDR3 bases are TGCGCCAGCAGTCTCACGGAATCAGCCAGCGGCGAGCAGTACTTC.

This clonotype showed up many times. The CDR3 coding sequence is TGCAGTGCTAGGGCACAGGGCATCGATGGCTACACCTTC. Its protein product is CSARAQGIDGYTF. The chain is built from TRBV20-1 and TRBJ1-2, with D possibly matching TRBD1 (6 bases). CDR3 length equals 13 residues. The germline V gene has CDR1 DFQATT and CDR2 SNEGSKA (reference sequence). V was pared by 3 bases and J by 6 bases, with 14 bases between.

This clonotype was seen repeatedly, ten times or more. The chain carries TRBV7-2 and TRBJ1-2; TRBD1 might be the D (5 bases). V dropped 3 bases and J dropped 7 bases, with 9 bases sitting between them. CDR1 and CDR2 from the germline V gene are SGHTA and FQGNSA. The CDR3 totals 12 residues. The chain's CDR3 is CASSFLGVGYTF. CDR3 DNA: TGTGCCAGCAGCTTCTTGGGGGTTGGCTACACCTTC.

At least ten counts were recorded for this clonotype. The chain joins TRBV3-1 to TRBJ2-7; 9 bases fit TRBD1. The CDR3 totals 14 residues. CDR1 is LGHDT and CDR2 is YNNKEL in the germline V gene (reference sequence). The trim removed 1 base at V and 2 bases at J, leaving 0 bases unmatched. This CDR3 reads CASSQGTGAYEQYF. The DNA for the CDR3 is TGTGCCAGCAGCCAAGGGACAGGGGCCTACGAGCAGTACTTC.

The sample holds many counts of this clonotype. The chain employs TRBV5-1 and TRBJ2-1, with 7 bases identical to TRBD1. Germline V gives CDR1 SGHRS, CDR2 YFSETQ. CDR3 length equals 15 residues. The J segment lost 4 bases and the V segment lost 1 base, leaving 5 bases of the junction unmatched. DNA for the CDR3: TGCGCCAGCAGCTTGCGGGACAGCCTTTACAATGAGCAGTTCTTC. This encodes CASSLRDSLYNEQFF.

The rearrangement links TRBV7-3 to TRBJ2-5; D ambiguous. From germline, CDR1 is SGHTA and CDR2 FQGTGA. The CDR3 loop spans 13 amino acids. Trimming removed 4 bases at V and 5 bases at J, with 11 bases between. The CDR3 protein is CASSSVGEETQYF. CDR3 coding DNA: TGTGCCAGCAGCTCCGTAGGCGAGGAGACCCAGTACTTC.

In this sample, this clonotype turned up once. The genes are TRBV7-6 and TRBJ2-1, with D perhaps TRBD1 or TRBD2 (5 bases each). Germline V gene data show CDR1 as SGHVS and CDR2 as FNYEAQ. V was shortened by 3 bases and J by 1 base, with 10 bases between the two germline ends. CDR3 length: 15 residues. Written as DNA, the CDR3 is TGTGCCAGCAGCTTGACGGGGACGTCCTACAATGAGCAGTTCTTC. Translation gives CASSLTGTSYNEQFF.

This clonotype was observed a handful of times. The chain recombines TRBV6-2 or TRBV6-3 with TRBJ1-2, with no clear D. From germline, CDR1 is MNHEY and CDR2 SVGEGT. The CDR3 totals 16 residues. The V end lost 0 bases, the J end lost 6 bases, and 17 bases lay between the germline ends. The CDR3 DNA is TGTGCCAGCAGTTACTCGAGTATGGCAGGAGACGATGGCTACACCTTC. Its protein product is CASSYSSMAGDDGYTF.

The sample holds many counts of this clonotype. The chain uses TRBV7-9 and TRBJ1-1; D remains unclear. This CDR3 comprises 15 residues. The V gene's germline CDR1 is SEHNR and CDR2 FQNEAQ (reference sequence). Trimming left V 3 bases short and J 4 bases short, with 15 bases between. CDR3 in DNA: TGTGCCAGCAGCTTGTTTAGGCTTCGGGGCACTGAAGCTTTCTTT. As protein: CASSLFRLRGTEAFF.

At least ten counts were recorded for this clonotype. V gene TRBV5-1 combines with J gene TRBJ1-6, with D unclear. Germline V CDR1 and CDR2: SGHRS, YFSETQ. V lost 5 bases and J lost 7, with 13 bases in between. The CDR3 is made up of 14 amino acids. CDR3 bases: TGCGCCAGCAGGCCCTCGGGAGGCAATTCACCCCTCCACTTT. The encoded protein is CASRPSGGNSPLHF. Full variable domain (outside the CDR3, taken from reference TRBV5-1 and TRBJ1-6): KAGVTQTPRYLIKTRGQQVTLSCSPISGHRSVSWYQQTPGQGLQFLFEYFSETQRNKGNFPGRFSGRQFSNSRSEMNVSTLELGDSALYLCASRPSGGNSPLHFGNGTRLTVT.